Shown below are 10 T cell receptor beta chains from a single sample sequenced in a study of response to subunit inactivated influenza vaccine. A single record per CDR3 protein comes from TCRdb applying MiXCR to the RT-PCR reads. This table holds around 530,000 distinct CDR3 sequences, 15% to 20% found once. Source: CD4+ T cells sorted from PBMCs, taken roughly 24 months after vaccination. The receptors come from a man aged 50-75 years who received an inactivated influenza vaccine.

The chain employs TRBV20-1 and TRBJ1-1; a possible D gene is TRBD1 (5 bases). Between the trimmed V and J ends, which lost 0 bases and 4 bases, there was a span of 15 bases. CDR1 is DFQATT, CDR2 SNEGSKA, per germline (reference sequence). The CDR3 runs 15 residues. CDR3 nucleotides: TGCAGTGCTAGAGATGGTGGGTACGGGGCCACTGAAGCTTTCTTT. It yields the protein CSARDGGYGATEAFF.

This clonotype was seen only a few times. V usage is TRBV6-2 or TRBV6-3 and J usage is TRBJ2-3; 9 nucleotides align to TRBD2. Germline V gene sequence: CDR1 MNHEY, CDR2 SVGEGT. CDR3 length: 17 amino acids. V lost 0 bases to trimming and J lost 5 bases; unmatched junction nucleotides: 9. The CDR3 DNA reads TGTGCCAGCAGTTACTCGAACGCGGGACTAGCACAAGATACGCAGTATTTT. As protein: CASSYSNAGLAQDTQYF.

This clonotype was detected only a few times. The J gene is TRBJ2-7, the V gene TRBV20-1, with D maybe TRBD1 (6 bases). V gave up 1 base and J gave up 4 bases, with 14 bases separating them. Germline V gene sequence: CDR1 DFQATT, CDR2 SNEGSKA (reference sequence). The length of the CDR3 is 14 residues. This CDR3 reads CSARGTAGVYEQYF. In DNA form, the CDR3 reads TGCAGTGCTAGAGGAACAGCAGGGGTTTACGAGCAGTACTTC.

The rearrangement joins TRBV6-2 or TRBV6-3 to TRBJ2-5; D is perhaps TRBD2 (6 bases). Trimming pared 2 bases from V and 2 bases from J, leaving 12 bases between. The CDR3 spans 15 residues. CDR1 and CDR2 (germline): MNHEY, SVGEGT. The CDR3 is CASSYEGLQQETQYF. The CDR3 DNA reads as TGTGCCAGCAGTTACGAGGGACTCCAACAAGAGACCCAGTACTTC.

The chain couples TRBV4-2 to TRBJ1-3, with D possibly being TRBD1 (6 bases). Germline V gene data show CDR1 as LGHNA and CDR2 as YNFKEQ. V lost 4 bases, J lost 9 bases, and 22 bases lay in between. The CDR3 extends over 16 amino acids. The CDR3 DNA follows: TGTGCCAGCAGCCCGTCTGGGGGCGCCGCGTCCGGCACCATATATTTT. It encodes CASSPSGGAASGTIYF.

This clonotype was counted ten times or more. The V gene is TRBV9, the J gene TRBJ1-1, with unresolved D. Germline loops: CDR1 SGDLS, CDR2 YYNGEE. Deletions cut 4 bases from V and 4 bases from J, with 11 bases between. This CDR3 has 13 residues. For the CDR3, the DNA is TGTGCCAGCAGCAAGAGGGTGGGCACTGAAGCTTTCTTT. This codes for CASSKRVGTEAFF.

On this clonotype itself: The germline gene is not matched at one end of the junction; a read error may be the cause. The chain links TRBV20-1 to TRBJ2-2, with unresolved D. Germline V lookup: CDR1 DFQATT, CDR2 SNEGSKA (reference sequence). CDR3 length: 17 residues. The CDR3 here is CCARKTQFSLITGELFF. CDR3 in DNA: TGCTGTGCTAGGAAGACCCAGTTTTCCTTAATCACCGGGGAGCTGTTTTTT.

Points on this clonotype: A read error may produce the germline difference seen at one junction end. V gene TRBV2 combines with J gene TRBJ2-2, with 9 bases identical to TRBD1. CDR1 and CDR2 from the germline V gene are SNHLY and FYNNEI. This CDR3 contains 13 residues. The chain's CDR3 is CASRGQGTAELFF. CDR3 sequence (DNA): TGTGCCAGCAGGGGACAGGGCACCGCGGAGCTGTTTTTT.

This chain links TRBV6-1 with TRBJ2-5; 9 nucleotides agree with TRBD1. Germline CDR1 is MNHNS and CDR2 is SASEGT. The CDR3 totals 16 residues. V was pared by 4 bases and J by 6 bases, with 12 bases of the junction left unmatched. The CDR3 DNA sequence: TGTGCCAGCAGTGTGGTTGTTGGACAGGGGAAACAGACCCAGTACTTC. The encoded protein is CASSVVVGQGKQTQYF.

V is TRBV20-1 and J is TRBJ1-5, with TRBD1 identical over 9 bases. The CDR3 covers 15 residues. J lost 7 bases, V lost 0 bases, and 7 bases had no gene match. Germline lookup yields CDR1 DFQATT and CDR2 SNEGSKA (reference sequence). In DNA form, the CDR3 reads TGCAGTGCTAGAGATTCGGGACAGGGACGGCAGCCCCAGCATTTT. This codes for CSARDSGQGRQPQHF.